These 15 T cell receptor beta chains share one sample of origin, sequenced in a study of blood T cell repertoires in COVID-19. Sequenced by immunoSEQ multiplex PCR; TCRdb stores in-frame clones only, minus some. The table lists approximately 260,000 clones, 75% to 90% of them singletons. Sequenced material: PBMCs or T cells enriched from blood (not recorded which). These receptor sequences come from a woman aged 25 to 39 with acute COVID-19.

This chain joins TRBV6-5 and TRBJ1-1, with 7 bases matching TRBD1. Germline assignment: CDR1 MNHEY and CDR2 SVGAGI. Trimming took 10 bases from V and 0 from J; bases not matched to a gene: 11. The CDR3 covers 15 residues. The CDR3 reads CATQGDRLMNTEAFF. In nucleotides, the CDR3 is TGTGCCACCCAAGGGGACAGACTTATGAACACTGAAGCTTTCTTT.

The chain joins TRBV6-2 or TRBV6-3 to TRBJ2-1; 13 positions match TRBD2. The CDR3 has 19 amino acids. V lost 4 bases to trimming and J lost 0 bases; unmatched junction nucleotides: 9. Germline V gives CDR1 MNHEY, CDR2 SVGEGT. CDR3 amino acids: CASSSRLAGGLSSYNEQFF. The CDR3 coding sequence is TGTGCCAGCAGTTCCAGACTAGCGGGGGGACTCAGCTCCTACAATGAGCAGTTCTTC.

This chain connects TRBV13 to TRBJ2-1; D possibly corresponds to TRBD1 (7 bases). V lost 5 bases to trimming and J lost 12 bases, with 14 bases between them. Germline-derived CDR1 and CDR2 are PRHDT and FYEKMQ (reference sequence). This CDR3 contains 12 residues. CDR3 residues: CASSPRGEAQFF. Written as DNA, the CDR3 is TGTGCCAGCAGCCCCAGGGGGGAGGCGCAGTTCTTC.

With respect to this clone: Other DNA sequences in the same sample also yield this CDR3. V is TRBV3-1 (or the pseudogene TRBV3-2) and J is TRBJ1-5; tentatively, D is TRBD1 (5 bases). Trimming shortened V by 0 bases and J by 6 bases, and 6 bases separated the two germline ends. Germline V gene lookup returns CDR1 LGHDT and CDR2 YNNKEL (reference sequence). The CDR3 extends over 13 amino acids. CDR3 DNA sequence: TGTGCCAGCAGCCAAGATAGGGGTCAGCCCCAGCATTTT. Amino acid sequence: CASSQDRGQPQHF.

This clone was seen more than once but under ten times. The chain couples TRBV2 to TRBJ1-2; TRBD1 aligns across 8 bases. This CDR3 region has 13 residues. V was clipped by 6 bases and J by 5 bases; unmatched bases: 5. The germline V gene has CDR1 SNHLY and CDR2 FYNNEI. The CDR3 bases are TGTGCCAGCAGGGACAGGGTACCGTATGGCTACACCTTC. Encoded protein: CASRDRVPYGYTF.

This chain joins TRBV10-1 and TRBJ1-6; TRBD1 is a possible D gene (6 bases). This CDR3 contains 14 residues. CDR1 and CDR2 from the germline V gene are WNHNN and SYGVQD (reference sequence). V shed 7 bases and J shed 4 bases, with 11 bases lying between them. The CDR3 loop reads CASTSGHYNSPLHF. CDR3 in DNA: TGCGCCAGCACCTCGGGACATTATAATTCACCCCTCCACTTT.

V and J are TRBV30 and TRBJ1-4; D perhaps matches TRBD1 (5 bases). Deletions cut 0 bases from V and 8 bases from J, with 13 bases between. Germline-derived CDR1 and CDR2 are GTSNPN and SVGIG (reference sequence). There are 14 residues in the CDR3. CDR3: CAWSVRQGREKLFF. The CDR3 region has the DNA TGTGCCTGGAGTGTACGGCAGGGAAGGGAAAAACTGTTTTTT. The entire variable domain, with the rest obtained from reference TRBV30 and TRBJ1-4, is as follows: SQTIHQWPATLVQPVGSPLSLECTVEGTSNPNLYWYRQAAGRGLQLLFYSVGIGQISSEVPQNLSASRPQDRQFILSSKKLLLSDSGFYLCAWSVRQGREKLFFGSGTQLSVL.

DNA for the CDR3: TGTGCCAGCAGCTTACCTCCCGTAAATGAGCAGTTCTTC. It yields the protein CASSLPPVNEQFF. This chain uses TRBV7-3 with TRBJ2-1; D gene unclear. Germline V gives CDR1 SGHTA, CDR2 FQGTGA. CDR3 length: 13 residues. V lost 2 bases, J lost 7 bases, and 9 bases lay in between.

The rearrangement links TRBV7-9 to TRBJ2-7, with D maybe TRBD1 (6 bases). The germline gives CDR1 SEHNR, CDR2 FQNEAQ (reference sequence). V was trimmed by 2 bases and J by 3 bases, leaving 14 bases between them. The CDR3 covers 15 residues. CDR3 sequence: CASSLFETGIYEQYF. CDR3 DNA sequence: TGTGCCAGCAGCTTATTTGAGACAGGCATCTACGAGCAGTACTTC.

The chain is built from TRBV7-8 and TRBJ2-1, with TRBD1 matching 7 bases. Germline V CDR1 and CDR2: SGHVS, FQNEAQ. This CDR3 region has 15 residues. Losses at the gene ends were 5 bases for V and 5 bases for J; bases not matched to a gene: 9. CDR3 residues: CASSVRTGRDNEQFF. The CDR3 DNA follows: TGTGCCAGCAGCGTAAGGACAGGCCGGGACAATGAGCAGTTCTTC.

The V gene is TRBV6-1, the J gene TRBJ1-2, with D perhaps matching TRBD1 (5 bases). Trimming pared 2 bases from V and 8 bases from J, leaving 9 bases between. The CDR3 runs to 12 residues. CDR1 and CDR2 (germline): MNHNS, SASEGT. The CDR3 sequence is CASSETGRGYTF. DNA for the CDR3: TGTGCCAGCAGTGAAACAGGACGCGGCTACACCTTC.

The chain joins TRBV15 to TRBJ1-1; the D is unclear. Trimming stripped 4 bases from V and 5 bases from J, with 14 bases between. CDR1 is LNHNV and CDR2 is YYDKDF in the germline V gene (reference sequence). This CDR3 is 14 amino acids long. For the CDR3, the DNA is TGTGCCACCAGCACCTCAGGCGCTCGTACTGAAGCTTTCTTT. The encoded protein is CATSTSGARTEAFF.

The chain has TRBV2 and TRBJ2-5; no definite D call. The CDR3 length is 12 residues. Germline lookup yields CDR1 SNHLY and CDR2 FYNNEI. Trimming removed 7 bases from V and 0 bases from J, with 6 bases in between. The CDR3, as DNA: TGTGCCAGCAAACAGAACCAAGAGACCCAGTACTTC. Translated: CASKQNQETQYF.

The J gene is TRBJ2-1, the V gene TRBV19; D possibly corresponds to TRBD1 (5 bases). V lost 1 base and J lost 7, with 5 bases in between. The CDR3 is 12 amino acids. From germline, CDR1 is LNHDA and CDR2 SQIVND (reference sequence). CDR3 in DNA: TGTGCCAGTAGTATAGCAGGGAATGAGCAGTTCTTC. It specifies CASSIAGNEQFF.

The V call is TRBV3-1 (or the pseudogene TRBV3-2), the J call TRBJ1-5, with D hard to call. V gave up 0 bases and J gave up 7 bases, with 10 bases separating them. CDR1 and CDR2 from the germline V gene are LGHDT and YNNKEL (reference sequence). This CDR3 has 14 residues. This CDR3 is CASSQDQRAQPQHF. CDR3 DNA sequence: TGTGCCAGCAGCCAAGACCAGCGGGCGCAGCCCCAGCATTTT.